This TCR beta chain was recovered during a study of T cell responses to AZD1222 COVID-19 vaccine. General study results and limits: Spike-wide vaccine-associated CD4 TCRs dominated at 160-218 and 743-854.

V was cut by 0 bases and J by 4 bases, with 10 bases left in between. The CDR3 has 14 amino acids. Per germline, CDR1 LGHDT and CDR2 YNNKEL (reference sequence). Profiling relied on immunoSEQ multiplex PCR, and the TCRdb table lists in-frame clones only, not all of them. This table has roughly 120,000 clones, 92% appearing once. Points on this clone: Its target is not known. This CDR3 is also generated by other DNA sequences in the sample.

The chain recombines TRBV3-1 (or the pseudogene TRBV3-2) with TRBJ2-7; D not resolved. This clonotype was sampled from an adult who received the AZD1222 COVID-19 vaccine. The sample was peripheral blood, taken 28 days after the second AZD1222 dose. The CDR3 region is CASSQDGSSYEQYF. CDR3 nucleotides: TGTGCCAGCAGCCAAGATGGCAGCAGTTACGAGCAGTACTTC.